This is a list of T cell receptor beta chains from one sample in a study of regulatory T cells in long-lasting Graves disease. One entry per CDR3 protein results from TCRdb running MiXCR on the multiplex PCR reads. Of approximately 400,000 distinct CDR3 sequences listed, 15% are singletons. These same records also appear under a second study, on T cells in Graves' hyperthyroidism and ophthalmopathy.

The sample here was peripheral blood mononuclear cells (PBMCs), taken at new diagnosis, from a patient treated with antithyroid drugs. The receptors were gathered from a woman in her 40s with Graves disease. Each CDR3 is given with its conserved first and last residue. The order of the fields is V gene, D gene, clone size, J gene, CDR3 DNA, CDR3 protein. A D gene is named only where the DNA matches it firmly. Where a row states a size, it is once, few, many or the class of an expanded clone; other rows omit it.

TRBV20-1,TRBD2,many,TRBJ2-1,TGCAGTGCAACCGGGACTAGCGGGAGTACCGTCCTCGGCAATGAGCAGTTCTTC,CSATGTSGSTVLGNEQFF
TRBV11-1,-,many,TRBJ2-7,TGTGCCAGCAGCTTAGTTCGGGGTTACGAGCAGTACTTC,CASSLVRGYEQYF
TRBV7-8,-,many,TRBJ2-7,TGTGCCAGCAGGCCCGACACGGTTGCCTACGAGCAGTACTTC,CASRPDTVAYEQYF
TRBV27,-,-,TRBJ2-2,TGTGCCAGCAGCGGGACTCCGAATGGGGGGGAGCTGTTTTTT,CASSGTPNGGELFF
TRBV20-1,-,few,TRBJ1-5,TGCAGTGCTAGATCTCGCACAGGGCATAGCAATCAGCCCCAGCATTTT,CSARSRTGHSNQPQHF
TRBV19,-,many,TRBJ2-1,TGTGCCAGTAGTGGAGGAACGCTGGCCCTTGATGAGCAGTTCTTC,CASSGGTLALDEQFF
TRBV11-2,-,many,TRBJ2-1,TGTGCCAGCAGCTTAGATATGTCACATAACAATGAGCAGTTCTTC,CASSLDMSHNNEQFF
TRBV5-1,TRBD2,few,TRBJ2-5,TGCGCCAGCAGCTTGGTGCGACGTCTAGCGGGAAGAGGGCAAGAGACCCAGTACTTC,CASSLVRRLAGRGQETQYF
TRBV28,-,many,TRBJ2-5,TGTGCCAGCAGTTTGTTTGGTGGAGAGACCCAGTACTTC,CASSLFGGETQYF
TRBV27,TRBD1,many,TRBJ2-7,TGTGCCAGCAGGCCGACAGGGGTCTCCGAGCAGTACTTC,CASRPTGVSEQYF
TRBV27,-,-,TRBJ1-5,TGTGCCAGCAGTATAGACAGGTATAGCAATCAGCCCCAGCATTTT,CASSIDRYSNQPQHF
TRBV11-3,-,many,TRBJ1-4,TGTGCCAGCAGCTCCGCCCGGGACGGTGAAAAACTGTTTTTT,CASSSARDGEKLFF
TRBV28,-,-,TRBJ2-5,TGTGCCAGCAGGGGGGGGCAGGGAACAACAGAGACCCAGTACTTC,CASRGGQGTTETQYF
TRBV13,-,many,TRBJ2-5,TGTGCCAGCAGCTTCGGAGGGGCGTCCATTCAAGAGACCCAGTACTTC,CASSFGGASIQETQYF
TRBV7-9,-,-,TRBJ2-2,TGTGCCAGCAGCGAAACCCGGGGTTGGCAGCCGAACACCGGGGAGCTGTTTTTT,CASSETRGWQPNTGELFF
TRBV5-1,-,many,TRBJ2-3,TGCGCCAGCAGCTTGGGGGTAGCGGAGTACACAGATACGCAGTATTTT,CASSLGVAEYTDTQYF
TRBV28,TRBD2,many,TRBJ2-1,TGTGCCAGCAGTGCACTTCGGGAGGTGGGGGGTGATGAGCAGTTCTTC,CASSALREVGGDEQFF
TRBV19,TRBD2,many,TRBJ2-2,TGTGCCAGCTCCTACATGGGGGGGACCGGGGAGCTGTTTTTT,CASSYMGGTGELFF
TRBV7-9,-,-,TRBJ2-1,TGTGCCAGCAGCTTCAGGACAAATGAGCAGTTCTTC,CASSFRTNEQFF
TRBV12-3/TRBV12-4,TRBD2,many,TRBJ2-4,TGTGCCAGCACACTCATCCTGGGGGAGGGGAACATTCAGTACTTC,CASTLILGEGNIQYF
TRBV7-2,-,many,TRBJ2-7,TGTGCCAGCAGCTGGCCCTCCTACGAGCAGTACTTC,CASSWPSYEQYF
TRBV24-1,-,few,TRBJ2-5,TGTGCCACCAGTGATTTGGGGGAAGAGACCCAGTACTTC,CATSDLGEETQYF
TRBV7-2,TRBD2,-,TRBJ2-1,TGTGCCAGCAGCCCCCCTCTTACTAGCGGGAGGGACAATGAGCAGTTCTTC,CASSPPLTSGRDNEQFF
TRBV18,-,-,TRBJ2-1,TGTGCCAGCTCACCATTGGCAGCCGAATACAATGAGCAGTTCTTC,CASSPLAAEYNEQFF
TRBV19,TRBD1,-,TRBJ2-7,TGTGCCACTATCCGGGACAGGGTCCTCTCCTACGAGCAGTACTTC,CATIRDRVLSYEQYF
TRBV24-1,-,-,TRBJ1-2,TGTGCCACCAGTGACAAGGACAGCATATATGGCTACACCTTC,CATSDKDSIYGYTF
TRBV6-1,-,-,TRBJ1-2,TGTGCCAGCAGTCCTTCGGGACGCTATGGCTACACCTTC,CASSPSGRYGYTF
TRBV9,-,once,TRBJ1-3,TGTGCCAGCAGCGTCAGCTCTGGAAACACCATATATTTT,CASSVSSGNTIYF
TRBV19,TRBD1,-,TRBJ1-1,TGTGCCAGTATAGACAGGGCGAACACTGAAGCTTTCTTT,CASIDRANTEAFF
TRBV12-3/TRBV12-4,-,many,TRBJ1-3,TGTGCCAGCAGTTTTCAGGGTGCGGGCTCTGGAAACACCATATATTTT,CASSFQGAGSGNTIYF
TRBV11-3,-,many,TRBJ2-1,TGTGCCAGCAGCGCCGGTGGGGGAGTGGGGTACAATGAGCAGTTCTTC,CASSAGGGVGYNEQFF
TRBV5-6,-,-,TRBJ1-5,TGCGCCAGCACTTTTTTCCAGGGCCCTCAGCCCCAGCATTTT,CASTFFQGPQPQHF
TRBV28,-,few,TRBJ2-7,TGTGCCAGCAGTTTCCAGGGGTTACACGAGCAGTACTTC,CASSFQGLHEQYF
TRBV14,-,many,TRBJ2-7,TGTGCCAGCAGCCAAGGGATCCGTGGTCAGGGGGGCTACGAGCAGTACTTC,CASSQGIRGQGGYEQYF
TRBV5-1,-,-,TRBJ2-2,TGCGCCAGCAGCCTGGACCAAACGATAAACACCGGGGAGCTGTTTTTT,CASSLDQTINTGELFF
TRBV5-1,TRBD1,-,TRBJ2-7,TGCGCCAGCAGCTTCACAGGGGCCGAGCAGTACTTC,CASSFTGAEQYF
TRBV10-3,TRBD1,many,TRBJ2-2,TGTGCCATCAGTGATGACAGGGGAAGCGGGGAGCTGTTTTTT,CAISDDRGSGELFF
TRBV12-3/TRBV12-4,TRBD1,many,TRBJ1-2,TGTGCCAGCAGTTTAGGGACAGGGGGACGAGGCTACACCTTC,CASSLGTGGRGYTF
TRBV12-5,-,few,TRBJ2-2,TGTGCTAGTGGTTTGAGGGCAGCCGGGGAGCTGTTTTTT,CASGLRAAGELFF
TRBV11-3,-,-,TRBJ2-7,TGTGCCAGCAGCCTCGTAGAGGCCAGCCACGAGCAGTACTTC,CASSLVEASHEQYF
TRBV30,-,-,TRBJ2-7,TGTGCCTGGATACCACAGGAATTGGGCTACGAGCAGTACTTC,CAWIPQELGYEQYF
TRBV11-2,TRBD2,many,TRBJ2-4,TGTGCCAGCAGCTTAGTTCCTAGCGGGGTAGCCAAAAACATTCAGTACTTC,CASSLVPSGVAKNIQYF
TRBV28,TRBD1,many,TRBJ1-2,TGTGCCAGCAGCAGCGGACAGGGAGTTCCCAATGGCTACACCTTC,CASSSGQGVPNGYTF
TRBV11-2,-,-,TRBJ2-1,TGTGCCAGCAGCTATGACCCTAGCGCTTACAATGAGCAGTTCTTC,CASSYDPSAYNEQFF
TRBV12-3/TRBV12-4,-,many,TRBJ1-4,TGTGCCAGCAGCACAGGGCTTAATGAAAAACTGTTTTTT,CASSTGLNEKLFF
TRBV6-1,-,many,TRBJ2-2,TGTGCCAGCAGCTATGGCCCAGGGCGGGGTCACACCGGGGAGCTGTTTTTT,CASSYGPGRGHTGELFF
TRBV27,-,many,TRBJ1-1,TGTGCCAGCAGTTTGTCCCGGAGGGGCGGGACTGAAGCTTTCTTT,CASSLSRRGGTEAFF
TRBV7-9,-,many,TRBJ2-5,TGTGCCAGCAGCTTTCCTAGAGGGGGGAAGTACTTC,CASSFPRGGKYF
TRBV27,TRBD1,many,TRBJ2-3,TGTGCCAGCACACCCGGGACAGCCAAAACAGATACGCAGTATTTT,CASTPGTAKTDTQYF
TRBV6-2/TRBV6-3,TRBD1,many,TRBJ2-2,TGTGCCAGCAGTTATCTCGGGACAGGGGGCGCCGACGGGGAGCTGTTTTTT,CASSYLGTGGADGELFF
TRBV4-2,-,few,TRBJ1-1,TGTGCCAGCAGCCCCGGAAGTACCACTGAAGCTTTCTTT,CASSPGSTTEAFF
TRBV25-1,-,-,TRBJ1-2,TGTGCCAGCAGGCCGGGGGCGATCTATGGCTACACCTTC,CASRPGAIYGYTF
TRBV28,TRBD1,-,TRBJ1-2,TGTGCCAGCAGTTTGTGGGACAGGAGCTATGGCTACACCTTC,CASSLWDRSYGYTF
TRBV6-2/TRBV6-3,TRBD2,-,TRBJ2-1,TGTGCCAGCAGGTCCCCTCGCGGGAGGAACAATGAGCAGTTCTTC,CASRSPRGRNNEQFF